The 19 T cell receptor beta chains below were found in one sample sequenced in a study of T-cell memory formation after mild COVID-19 (dated by TCRdb to the early 2020s). Library preparation employed 5' RACE. The instrument was an Illumina NovaSeq 6000. TCRdb reran the public reads through fastp at Q25 and MiXCR, keeping productive beta chains. Identical CDR3 proteins give one entry, which carries the most common genes and DNA. A total of about 250,000 distinct CDR3 sequences appear in this sample, under 20% of them only once. The top ten hold 20% to 25% of the sample. The specimen was PBMCs or a T cell subset sorted from them (not recorded which). The receptors were sampled from a man aged 18 to 30 who had mild COVID-19 (a few samples of this study predate the infection). The sample titles of this study are shuffled in the database, so cell type and time point are left out; the donor was told from shared clones.

The table lists this clonotype with a few counts. V is TRBV7-2 and J is TRBJ1-2; possible D gene TRBD1, 6 bases. The V end lost 6 bases, the J end lost 2 bases, and 13 bases lay between the germline ends. CDR1 is SGHTA and CDR2 is FQGNSA in the germline V gene. The CDR3 has 14 amino acids. The CDR3 sequence is CASSSGTRNYGYTF. CDR3 coding DNA: TGTGCCAGCAGTTCGGGGACACGAAACTATGGCTACACCTTC.

J is TRBJ2-2 and V is TRBV20-1, with unresolved D. V was trimmed by 3 bases and J by 7 bases, leaving 6 bases between them. This CDR3 is built from 11 residues. Looked up from germline, CDR1 is DFQATT and CDR2 is SNEGSKA (reference sequence). The CDR3 region has the DNA TGCAGTGCTAGTCCCGGCGGGGAGCTGTTTTTT. Protein sequence: CSASPGGELFF.

The chain joins TRBV7-3 to TRBJ2-1; tentative D call: TRBD2 (5 bases). This CDR3 contains 15 residues. CDR1 SGHTA and CDR2 FQGTGA come from the germline V gene. V was pared by 4 bases and J by 0 bases, with 10 bases between. The CDR3 coding sequence is TGTGCCAGCAGCTCTGCGGGCGGCTCCTACAATGAGCAGTTCTTC. Its protein is CASSSAGGSYNEQFF.

V is TRBV6-1 and J is TRBJ1-1; D is unclear. This CDR3 spans 15 amino acids. CDR1 is MNHNS, CDR2 SASEGT, per germline. Trimming removed 0 bases at V and 0 bases at J, with 8 bases between. The CDR3 region is CASSEAGRMNTEAFF. CDR3 sequence (DNA): TGTGCCAGCAGTGAAGCCGGACGGATGAACACTGAAGCTTTCTTT.

This clonotype was counted at least ten times. The gene calls are TRBV5-1 and TRBJ1-1; D unresolved. The V end lost 5 bases, the J end lost 11 bases, and 22 bases lay between the germline ends. The CDR3 sequence is 14 residues long. CDR1 SGHRS and CDR2 YFSETQ come from the germline V gene. The CDR3: CASRLGPGTYPAFF. CDR3 nucleotide sequence: TGCGCCAGCAGACTTGGCCCGGGAACCTATCCCGCTTTCTTT.

The chain has TRBV12-3 or TRBV12-4 and TRBJ2-5; 7 positions agree with TRBD1. Unmatched junction bases numbered 0, after V lost 8 bases and J lost 0 bases. The CDR3 sequence is 12 residues long. The CDR3 nucleotides are TGTGCCAGCGGGACAGACCAAGAGACCCAGTACTTC. Amino acids: CASGTDQETQYF.

This chain links TRBV20-1 with TRBJ1-5; D is ambiguous. Germline CDR1 and CDR2: DFQATT and SNEGSKA (reference sequence). Trimming took off 0 bases at V and 3 bases at J, with 6 bases between the two ends. The CDR3 has 13 amino acids. The CDR3, as DNA: TGCAGTGCTAGAGATCTGGCCAATCAGCCCCAGCATTTT. Amino acids: CSARDLANQPQHF.

This clonotype was counted only a few times. This sequence joins TRBV4-2 and TRBJ2-1; D possibly corresponds to TRBD2 (6 bases). Trimming stripped 0 bases from V and 6 bases from J, with 21 bases between. Germline V gene lookup returns CDR1 LGHNA and CDR2 YNFKEQ. This CDR3 has 18 amino acids. CDR3: CASSQDLSRLVGPNEQFF. In DNA form, the CDR3 reads TGTGCCAGCAGCCAAGATCTCTCGAGACTAGTTGGGCCCAATGAGCAGTTCTTC.

This clonotype was seen more than once but under ten times. The chain carries TRBV7-9 and TRBJ2-1; 7 bases fit TRBD2. V lost 5 bases and J lost 15; bases outside the gene matches: 13. This CDR3 is 13 amino acids long. Germline V gene data show CDR1 as SEHNR and CDR2 as FQNEAQ (reference sequence). CDR3 sequence (DNA): TGTGCCAGCAGCCCCGGTGGACTAGTAGTTCTGTTCTTC. Its translation is CASSPGGLVVLFF.

The CDR3 nucleotides read TGCGCCAGCAGCCACCGGACTAGCCCGCTCTACAATGAGCAGTTCTTC. Its translation is CASSHRTSPLYNEQFF. V usage is TRBV4-3 and J usage is TRBJ2-1; 8 nucleotides agree with TRBD2. In germline, CDR1 is LGHNA, CDR2 YSLEER. This CDR3 contains 16 residues. V shed 3 bases, J shed 3 bases, and the junction held 7 bases outside the gene matches.

The chain joins TRBV7-9 to TRBJ1-2; D is undetermined. Trimming shortened V by 5 bases and J by 4 bases, and 11 bases separated the two germline ends. The CDR3 runs to 13 residues. The V gene's germline CDR1 is SEHNR and CDR2 FQNEAQ (reference sequence). CDR3 coding DNA: TGTGCCAGCAGCCAGGCTTCTGCCTATGGCTACACCTTC. It translates to CASSQASAYGYTF.

This clonotype was detected only a few times. V usage is TRBV12-3 or TRBV12-4 and J usage is TRBJ2-7; 11 bases are a match to TRBD1. Losses at the gene ends were 6 bases for V and 6 bases for J; bases not matched to a gene: 4. The CDR3 is 13 residues long. In nucleotides, the CDR3 is TGTGCCAGCAGATCGGGACAGGGGGGCGAGCAGTACGTC. It codes for CASRSGQGGEQYV.

This rearrangement joins TRBV29-1 to TRBJ2-1, with a tentative D call TRBD1 (6 bases). The CDR3 length is 14 residues. Trimming removed 3 bases from V and 3 bases from J, with 12 bases in between. Germline-derived CDR1 and CDR2 are SQVTM and ANQGSEA. The CDR3 reads CSVEVGDIYNEQFF. CDR3 nucleotide sequence: TGCAGCGTTGAGGTAGGGGACATCTACAATGAGCAGTTCTTC.

This clonotype was detected a few times. The gene calls are TRBV7-2 and TRBJ2-1, with 7 nucleotides matching TRBD1. V dropped 2 bases and J dropped 3; count of bases not matched to a gene: 13. CDR1 is SGHTA, CDR2 FQGNSA, per germline. CDR3 length equals 18 residues. For the CDR3, the DNA is TGTGCCAGCAGCTTAACTTACCCCCTTGGACAGGTCTACAATGAGCAGTTCTTC. This sequence encodes CASSLTYPLGQVYNEQFF.

This clonotype was counted a few times. This chain uses TRBV4-2 with TRBJ2-7; D is perhaps TRBD1 (6 bases). The germline V gene has CDR1 LGHNA and CDR2 YNFKEQ. This CDR3 has 14 amino acids. This CDR3 is CASSPKTGNYEEYV. CDR3 DNA sequence: TGTGCCAGCAGCCCAAAAACAGGGAACTACGAGGAGTACGTC.

The chain combines TRBV7-2 with TRBJ1-1; no clear D. Trimming removed 5 bases at V and 2 bases at J, with 12 bases between. This CDR3 is 14 amino acids long. Germline loops: CDR1 SGHTA, CDR2 FQGNSA. DNA for the CDR3: TGTGCCAGCAGCCAAAGTCAGGTCAACACTGAAGCTTTCTTT. It translates to CASSQSQVNTEAFF.

The rearrangement joins TRBV20-1 to TRBJ2-1; TRBD2 matches at 9 bases. CDR3 length: 13 amino acids. In germline, CDR1 is DFQATT, CDR2 SNEGSKA (reference sequence). V lost 6 bases and J lost 3; bases outside the gene matches: 3. The CDR3: CSAQRGVYNEQFF. The CDR3 DNA is TGCAGTGCACAGCGGGGGGTCTACAATGAGCAGTTCTTC.

This clonotype came up a few times. The V call is TRBV4-3, the J call TRBJ2-1, with a possible D match to TRBD2 (5 bases). The CDR3 sequence is 16 residues long. Germline V gene data show CDR1 as LGHNA and CDR2 as YSLEER. The V and J ends lost 0 bases and 0 bases respectively, with 9 bases between them. CDR3 DNA: TGCGCCAGCAGCCAAGATCGCGCGGGCTCCTACAATGAGCAGTTCTTC. This encodes CASSQDRAGSYNEQFF.

This clonotype was counted only a few times. This rearrangement joins TRBV7-2 to TRBJ1-5, with a weak D call TRBD1 (6 bases). V lost 5 bases and J 4 bases, leaving 15 bases between the germline ends. The CDR3 runs 15 residues. Looked up from germline, CDR1 is SGHTA and CDR2 is FQGNSA. DNA of the CDR3: TGTGCCAGCAGCGAGGCAGGGGCCGGTAATCAGCCCCAGCATTTT. This gives the protein CASSEAGAGNQPQHF. Using reference TRBV7-2 and TRBJ1-5 for the parts outside the CDR3, the full variable domain is GAGVSQSPSNKVTEKGKDVELRCDPISGHTALYWYRQSLGQGLEFLIYFQGNSAPDKSGLPSDRFSAERTGGSVSTLTIQRTQQEDSAVYLCASSEAGAGNQPQHFGDGTRLSIL.